These T cell receptor beta chains were read from a single sample in a study of cytomegalovirus exposure and HLA in healthy donors. Assay used: immunoSEQ multiplex PCR; TCRdb lists only in-frame clones, some missing. The sample shows about 140,000 clones, more than 70% of them seen only once. Sequences were obtained from PBMCs. These receptors came from a man between 45 and 60 years old in good health and CMV-seronegative. Both conserved end residues are part of each CDR3. Each record gives: CDR3 length, J gene, D gene, V gene, clone size, CDR3 protein, CDR3 DNA. D genes are given only for firm matches. The size field is filled for only some rows; it gives once, few, many or a size class.

15 TRBJ1-1 TRBD1 TRBV11-2 - CASSVGQTSNTEAFF TGTGCCAGCAGCGTGGGACAGACCTCGAACACTGAAGCTTTCTTT
15 TRBJ2-7 TRBD1 TRBV9 - CASSVEGTGGSEQYF TGTGCCAGCAGCGTAGAGGGGACAGGGGGAAGTGAGCAGTACTTC
15 TRBJ2-5 TRBD1 TRBV2 - CASTSLGQDEETQYF TGTGCCAGCACTTCCCTCGGACAGGACGAAGAGACCCAGTACTTC
18 TRBJ1-2 TRBD1 TRBV29-1 - CSVEDFRGTGGRGYGYTF TGCAGCGTTGAAGATTTCCGGGGGACAGGGGGCAGAGGCTATGGCTACACCTTC
16 TRBJ1-5 TRBD1 TRBV28 - CASSLQGGYSNQPQHF TGTGCCAGCAGTTTACAGGGGGGATATAGCAATCAGCCCCAGCATTTT
17 TRBJ2-4 TRBD2 TRBV2 - CASSDSSGAGSKNIQYF TGTGCCAGCAGTGATTCTAGCGGGGCGGGGTCCAAAAACATTCAGTACTTC
15 TRBJ1-3 TRBD1 TRBV19 - CASISTRTGYNTIYF TGTGCCAGTATATCTACTCGGACAGGGTATAACACCATATATTTT
17 TRBJ2-7 TRBD2 TRBV6-1 - CASSARSPSGETYEQYF TGTGCCAGCAGTGCACGCTCCCCTAGCGGGGAGACCTACGAGCAGTACTTC
15 TRBJ2-7 TRBD2 TRBV7-2 - CASSLAYSGGHEQYF TGTGCCAGCAGCTTAGCGTATTCGGGAGGCCACGAGCAGTACTTC
16 TRBJ1-2 - TRBV18 - CASSPLVQRANYGYTF TGTGCCAGCTCACCCCTCGTCCAAAGAGCTAACTATGGCTACACCTTC
18 TRBJ1-5 TRBD1 TRBV10-1 - CASSDPKPGQRSNQPQHF TGCGCCAGCAGTGACCCCAAACCGGGACAGCGAAGCAATCAGCCCCAGCATTTT
14 TRBJ2-1 - TRBV7-9 few CASSLTGLMDEQFF TGTGCCAGCAGCTTAACAGGGCTTATGGATGAGCAGTTCTTC
15 TRBJ1-3 TRBD1 TRBV5-1 - CASTDREGQGNTIYF TGCGCCAGCACCGACAGGGAAGGTCAGGGAAACACCATATATTTT
13 TRBJ1-2 TRBD1 TRBV30 - CAWSIGQEYGYTF TGTGCCTGGAGTATAGGACAGGAGTATGGCTACACCTTC
13 TRBJ1-1 - TRBV6-5 - CASRISGAAEAFF TGTGCCAGCAGAATCTCCGGAGCCGCTGAAGCTTTCTTT
15 TRBJ2-7 TRBD2 TRBV30 - CAWSVKVAGVHEQYF TGTGCCTGGAGTGTTAAAGTAGCGGGAGTACACGAGCAGTACTTC
15 TRBJ2-5 - TRBV19 - CASSIVFGSQETQYF TGTGCCAGTAGTATAGTATTCGGGTCACAAGAGACCCAGTACTTC
15 TRBJ1-2 - TRBV5-1 - CASRQMTGTNYGYTF TGCGCCAGCAGACAGATGACAGGAACTAACTATGGCTACACCTTC
15 TRBJ1-1 - TRBV9 once CASSVVDRGGTEAFF TGTGCCAGCAGCGTAGTGGACCGGGGTGGCACTGAAGCTTTCTTT
16 TRBJ2-7 TRBD1 TRBV11-2 - CASSLERWDRIHEQYF TGTGCCAGCAGCTTAGAGAGGTGGGACAGGATCCACGAGCAGTACTTC
15 TRBJ1-6 - TRBV5-4 - CASSPRGFNNSPLHF TGTGCCAGCAGCCCACGGGGGTTTAATAATTCACCCCTCCACTTT
15 TRBJ2-7 - TRBV29-1 - CSVEDFSGRSYEQYF TGCAGCGTTGAAGACTTCAGCGGACGTTCCTACGAGCAGTACTTC
16 TRBJ2-1 TRBD2 TRBV6-5 few CASSYSLAGGQGEQFF TGTGCCAGCAGTTACTCCCTAGCGGGGGGGCAGGGGGAGCAGTTCTTC
12 TRBJ1-2 - TRBV6-5 few CASRKSDYGYTF TGTGCCAGCAGAAAGAGCGACTATGGCTACACCTTC
14 TRBJ2-5 TRBD1 TRBV9 - CASSVATGAETQYF TGTGCCAGCAGCGTAGCGACAGGGGCAGAGACCCAGTACTTC
15 TRBJ2-5 TRBD1 TRBV30 - CAWSLGQGPIETQYF TGTGCCTGGAGTTTGGGACAGGGACCGATAGAGACCCAGTACTTC